The next 17 T cell receptor beta chains were all read from a single sample in a study of shared clonotypes between healthy human individuals (dated by TCRdb to 2018 to 2020). The library was built by means of the immunoSEQ multiplex PCR assay. TCRdb retrieved this table from immuneACCESS and kept in-frame rearrangements only. Not all clones are present; in checked studies, unresolved V genes account for under half, and no reason is known for the remainder. This sample has about 2 million clones in its table, and roughly 94% of those were observed once. About 1.1% of the sample is taken by the ten largest. For the CD8 naive samples, CD45RO-negative cells were positively selected for CCR7, yielding a CD45RA+CCR7+ population from which TemRA cells were excluded. Sequencing was done on a sample of naive CD8+ T cells sorted from blood. Interpreted using the paper, the cell subset or site label stands for: CD45RA+CCR7+. These receptors came from a man aged 18 to 30 in good health.

The rearrangement joins TRBV28 to TRBJ2-2; a possible D gene is TRBD1 (6 bases). Germline V gives CDR1 MDHEN, CDR2 SYDVKM. Trimming took 6 bases from V and 3 from J, leaving 14 bases between them. This CDR3 is 15 amino acids long. CDR3 in DNA: TGTGCCAGCAGAGATTTTGGACAGTACACCGGGGAGCTGTTTTTT. It specifies CASRDFGQYTGELFF.

This clone was seen only once. The rearrangement links TRBV4-1 to TRBJ1-4, with D possibly TRBD1 on 6 matching bases. Trimming cost V 3 bases and J 4 bases, with 9 bases left between them. CDR1 and CDR2 (germline): MGHRA, YSYEKL. The CDR3 is 14 amino acids. As DNA, the CDR3 is TGCGCCAGCAGCCAGACAGGCCTTAATGAAAAACTGTTTTTT. The encoded protein is CASSQTGLNEKLFF.

The chain has TRBV25-1 and TRBJ1-4; unclear D gene. This CDR3 comprises 14 residues. The germline V and J ends were trimmed by 2 bases and 3 bases, with 7 bases remaining between them. Germline CDR1 and CDR2: MGHDK and SYGVNS. CDR3 loop: CASSEQSANEKLFF. The CDR3, as DNA: TGTGCCAGCAGTGAACAGTCAGCTAATGAAAAACTGTTTTTT.

The chain combines TRBV7-9 with TRBJ2-7; D call uncertain. Between the trimmed V and J ends, which lost 5 bases and 0 bases, there was a span of 5 bases. Germline-derived CDR1 and CDR2 are SEHNR and FQNEAQ (reference sequence). The CDR3 spans 12 residues. CDR3 loop: CASSRVSYEQYF. In DNA, the CDR3 is TGTGCCAGCAGCCGTGTCTCCTACGAGCAGTACTTC. The whole variable domain, filled in from reference TRBV7-9 and TRBJ2-7, reads DTGVSQNPRHKITKRGQNVTFRCDPISEHNRLYWYRQTLGQGPEFLTYFQNEAQLEKSRLLSDRFSAERPKGSFSTLEIQRTEQGDSAMYLCASSRVSYEQYFGPGTRLTVT.

The chain uses TRBV10-2 and TRBJ1-6; TRBD1 is a possible D gene (5 bases). CDR3 length equals 16 residues. Between the trimmed V and J ends, which lost 2 bases and 8 bases, there was a span of 16 bases. CDR1 and CDR2 (germline): WSHSY, SAAADI. CDR3 amino acids: CASSEGEGVLDSPLHF. The CDR3 region has the DNA TGCGCCAGCAGTGAGGGTGAAGGGGTTCTTGATTCACCCCTCCACTTT.

The chain recombines TRBV19 with TRBJ2-7; 10 bases align to TRBD1. J lost 6 bases, V lost 3 bases, and 8 bases had no gene match. The CDR3 is 15 amino acids. The germline gives CDR1 LNHDA, CDR2 SQIVND (reference sequence). The CDR3 sequence is CASSITGQGLSEQYF. The CDR3 coding sequence is TGTGCCAGTAGTATTACGGGACAGGGGCTAAGCGAGCAGTACTTC.

This sequence joins TRBV7-8 and TRBJ1-2, with D possibly being TRBD1 (5 bases). Germline values: CDR1 SGHVS, CDR2 FQNEAQ. Trimming cost V 1 base and J 4 bases, with 19 bases left between them. This CDR3 contains 17 residues. The CDR3 nucleotides are TGTGCCAGCAGCTTAGGCACGGGACTCAGCCAAGGCTATGGCTACACCTTC. Translation: CASSLGTGLSQGYGYTF.

The chain uses TRBV30 and TRBJ2-7; D is ambiguous. The CDR3 is made up of 12 amino acids. V lost 2 bases and J lost 3, with 8 bases in between. Per germline, CDR1 GTSNPN and CDR2 SVGIG (reference sequence). This CDR3 reads CAWSSPNYEQYF. CDR3 sequence (DNA): TGTGCCTGGAGTTCTCCGAACTACGAGCAGTACTTC.

The chain joins TRBV28 to TRBJ2-4; TRBD1 might be the D (6 bases). CDR3 length equals 14 residues. Germline values: CDR1 MDHEN, CDR2 SYDVKM. V lost 5 bases, J lost 7 bases, and 15 bases lay in between. The CDR3 DNA is TGTGCCAGCAGTCCTACCGAAACAGGGAACATTCAGTACTTC. Translated, it gives CASSPTETGNIQYF.

Regarding this clone: Other DNA sequences in this sample translate to the same CDR3. The chain recombines TRBV27 with TRBJ2-7, with 7 positions matching TRBD2. Germline V gene lookup returns CDR1 MNHEY and CDR2 SMNVEV (reference sequence). The trim removed 2 bases at V and 0 bases at J, leaving 4 bases unmatched. This CDR3 region has 15 residues. CDR3 DNA: TGTGCCAGCAGTTTAAGGAGCGGGGACTCCTACGAGCAGTACTTC. Translated: CASSLRSGDSYEQYF.

The V and J genes are TRBV13 and TRBJ2-7; the match to TRBD2 covers 10 bases. This CDR3 is built from 16 residues. The trim removed 3 bases at V and 3 bases at J, leaving 8 bases unmatched. Per germline, CDR1 PRHDT and CDR2 FYEKMQ (reference sequence). CDR3 coding DNA: TGTGCCAGCAGCTTGACGGGACTAGCGATCGACTACGAGCAGTACTTC. Its translation is CASSLTGLAIDYEQYF.

Here the CDR3 reads CASRDIYEQYF. CDR3 in DNA: TGTGCCAGCAGGGATATCTACGAGCAGTACTTC. This sequence joins TRBV28 and TRBJ2-7; D is uncertain. Trimming left V 6 bases short and J 3 bases short, with 6 bases between. Germline V gene lookup returns CDR1 MDHEN and CDR2 SYDVKM. CDR3 length equals 11 residues.

V gene TRBV9 combines with J gene TRBJ1-2; a weak D match, TRBD1 (5 bases). Germline lookup yields CDR1 SGDLS and CDR2 YYNGEE. Deletions cut 0 bases from V and 6 bases from J, with 12 bases between. The CDR3 is 14 amino acids. CDR3 protein: CASSVGGGDHGYTF. Here the CDR3 DNA reads TGTGCCAGCAGCGTAGGTGGAGGGGATCATGGCTACACCTTC.

The chain joins TRBV27 to TRBJ2-7, with TRBD1 as a possible D gene (5 bases). Germline CDR1 MNHEY, CDR2 SMNVEV (reference sequence). The CDR3 extends over 13 amino acids. Deletions cut 0 bases from V and 4 bases from J, with 7 bases between. The CDR3 DNA follows: TGTGCCAGCAGTTTATCTGACAGATACGAGCAGTACTTC. It yields the protein CASSLSDRYEQYF.

The V gene is TRBV6-9, the J gene TRBJ2-3, with TRBD1 matching over 7 bases. From germline, CDR1 is MNHGY and CDR2 SVAAGI. The CDR3 has 13 amino acids. V shed 2 bases and J 4 bases; nucleotides not matched to a gene: 0. The DNA for the CDR3 is TGTGCCAGCAGTTATAGGGGGCCAGATACGCAGTATTTT. This encodes CASSYRGPDTQYF.

Only one count was recorded for this clone. In DNA form, the CDR3 reads TGCAGCGCCGGGACAGGGGATGGCACTGAAGCTTTCTTT. It is translated as CSAGTGDGTEAFF. The rearrangement uses TRBV29-1 and TRBJ1-1; 10 bases agree with TRBD1. Germline V gene lookup returns CDR1 SQVTM and CDR2 ANQGSEA. CDR3 length equals 13 residues. After removal of 7 bases from V and 4 bases from J, the junction contained 6 bases not matched to a gene.

This chain connects TRBV25-1 to TRBJ2-7, with 12 bases aligning to TRBD1. Trimming took 1 base from V and 4 from J; bases not matched to a gene: 5. The CDR3 runs 16 residues. Germline CDR1 is MGHDK and CDR2 is SYGVNS. In DNA, the CDR3 is TGTGCCAGCAGTGAATTTGGGACAGGGGGCAGGTACGAGCAGTACTTC. This encodes CASSEFGTGGRYEQYF.